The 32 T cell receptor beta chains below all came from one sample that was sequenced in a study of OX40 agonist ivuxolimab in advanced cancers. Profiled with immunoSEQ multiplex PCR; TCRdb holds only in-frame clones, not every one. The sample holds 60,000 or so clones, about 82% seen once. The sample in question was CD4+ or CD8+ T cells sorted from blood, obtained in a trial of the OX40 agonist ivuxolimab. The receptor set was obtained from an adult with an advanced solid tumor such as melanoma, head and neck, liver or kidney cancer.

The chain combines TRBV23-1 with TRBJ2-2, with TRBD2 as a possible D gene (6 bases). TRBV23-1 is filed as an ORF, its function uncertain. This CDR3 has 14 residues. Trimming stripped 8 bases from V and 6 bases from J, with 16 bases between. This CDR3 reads CASLREESAGELFF. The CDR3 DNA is TGCGCCAGCCTAAGGGAGGAATCGGCCGGGGAGCTGTTTTTT.

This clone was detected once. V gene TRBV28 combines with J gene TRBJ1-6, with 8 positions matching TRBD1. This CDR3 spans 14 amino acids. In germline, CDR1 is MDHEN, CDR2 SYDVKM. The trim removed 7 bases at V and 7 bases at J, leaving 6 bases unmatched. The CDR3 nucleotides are TGTGCCAGCATCGAAACAGGGGGAAATTCACCCCTCCACTTT. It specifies CASIETGGNSPLHF.

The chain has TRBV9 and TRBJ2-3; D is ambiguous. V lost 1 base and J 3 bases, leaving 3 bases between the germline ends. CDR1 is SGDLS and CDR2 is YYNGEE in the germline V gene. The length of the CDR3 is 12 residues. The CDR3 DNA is TGTGCCAGCAGCGTAAGTACAGATACGCAGTATTTT. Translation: CASSVSTDTQYF. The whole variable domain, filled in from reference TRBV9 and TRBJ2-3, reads DSGVTQTPKHLITATGQRVTLRCSPRSGDLSVYWYQQSLDQGLQFLIQYYNGEERAKGNILERFSAQQFPDLHSELNLSSLELGDSALYFCASSVSTDTQYFGPGTRLTVL.

CDR3 protein: CASSLTPPSGNNEQFF. The CDR3 DNA follows: TGTGCCAGCAGCTTAACCCCCCCTAGCGGGAACAATGAGCAGTTCTTC. The chain employs TRBV7-3 and TRBJ2-1; 9 bases agree with TRBD2. CDR3 length: 16 amino acids. Trimming at V came to 0 bases and at J to 5 bases, leaving 5 bases not matched to a gene. Germline assignment: CDR1 SGHTA and CDR2 FQGTGA.

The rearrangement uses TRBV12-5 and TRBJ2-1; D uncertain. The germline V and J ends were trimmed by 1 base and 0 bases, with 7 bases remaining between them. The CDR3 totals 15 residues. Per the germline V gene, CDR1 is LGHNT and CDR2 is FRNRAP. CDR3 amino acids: CASGLGSSSYNEQFF. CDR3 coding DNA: TGTGCTAGTGGTTTGGGGAGTAGCTCCTACAATGAGCAGTTCTTC.

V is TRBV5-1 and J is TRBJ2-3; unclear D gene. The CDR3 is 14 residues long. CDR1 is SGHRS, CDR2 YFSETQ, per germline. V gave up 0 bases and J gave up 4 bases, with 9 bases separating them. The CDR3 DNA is TGCGCCAGCAGCTTGGAACTTAGGGCAGATACGCAGTATTTT. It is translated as CASSLELRADTQYF.

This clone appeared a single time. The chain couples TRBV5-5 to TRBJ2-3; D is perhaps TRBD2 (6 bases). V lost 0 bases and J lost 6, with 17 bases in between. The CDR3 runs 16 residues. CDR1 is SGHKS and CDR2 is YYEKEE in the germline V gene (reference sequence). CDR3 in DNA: TGTGCCAGCAGCTTGGGTACTAGCTTAGCCCTGGATACGCAGTATTTT. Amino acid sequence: CASSLGTSLALDTQYF.

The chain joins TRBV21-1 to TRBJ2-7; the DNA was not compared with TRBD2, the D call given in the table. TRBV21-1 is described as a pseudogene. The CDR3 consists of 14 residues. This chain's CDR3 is CASKREDSSYEQYF. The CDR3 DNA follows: TGTGCCAGCAAACGGGAGGATAGCTCCTACGAGCAGTACTTC.

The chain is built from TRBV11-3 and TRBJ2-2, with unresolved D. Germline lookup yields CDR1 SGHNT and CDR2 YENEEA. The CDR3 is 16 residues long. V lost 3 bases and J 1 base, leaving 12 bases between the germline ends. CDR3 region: CASSLSLGKNTGELFF. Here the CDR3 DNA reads TGTGCCAGCAGCTTGTCCCTGGGAAAGAACACCGGGGAGCTGTTTTTT.

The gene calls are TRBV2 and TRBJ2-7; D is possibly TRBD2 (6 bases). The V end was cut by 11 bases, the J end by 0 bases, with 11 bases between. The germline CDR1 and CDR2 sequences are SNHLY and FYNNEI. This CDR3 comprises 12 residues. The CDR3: CALGGDSYEQYF. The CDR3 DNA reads TGTGCCCTTGGAGGGGACTCCTACGAGCAGTACTTC.

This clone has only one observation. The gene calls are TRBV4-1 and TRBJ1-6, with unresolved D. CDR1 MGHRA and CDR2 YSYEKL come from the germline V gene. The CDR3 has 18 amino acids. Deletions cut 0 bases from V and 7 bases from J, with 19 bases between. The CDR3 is CASSQDIHSWQENSPLHF. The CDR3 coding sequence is TGCGCCAGCAGCCAAGATATTCACTCGTGGCAGGAGAATTCACCCCTCCACTTT.

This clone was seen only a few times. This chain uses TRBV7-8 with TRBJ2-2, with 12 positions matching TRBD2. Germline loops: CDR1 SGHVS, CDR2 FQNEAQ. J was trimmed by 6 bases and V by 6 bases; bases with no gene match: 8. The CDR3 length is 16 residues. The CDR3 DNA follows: TGTGCCAGCAGTCAACTAGCGGGAGGTTACGCCGGGGAGCTGTTTTTT. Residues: CASSQLAGGYAGELFF.

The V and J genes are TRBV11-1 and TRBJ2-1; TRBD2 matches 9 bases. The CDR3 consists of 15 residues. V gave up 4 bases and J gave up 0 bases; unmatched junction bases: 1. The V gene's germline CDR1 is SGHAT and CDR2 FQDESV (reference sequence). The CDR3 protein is CASSYSGSSYNEQFF. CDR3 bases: TGTGCCAGCAGCTATAGCGGGAGCTCCTACAATGAGCAGTTCTTC. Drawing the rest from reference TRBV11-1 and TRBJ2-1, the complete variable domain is EAEVAQSPRYKITEKSQAVAFWCDPISGHATLYWYRQILGQGPELLVQFQDESVVDDSQLPKDRFSAERLKGVDSTLKIQPAELGDSAMYLCASSYSGSSYNEQFFGPGTRLTVL.

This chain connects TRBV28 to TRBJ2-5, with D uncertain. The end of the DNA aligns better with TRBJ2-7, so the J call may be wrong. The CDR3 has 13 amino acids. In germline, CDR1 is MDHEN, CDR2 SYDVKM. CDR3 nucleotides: TGTGCCAGCAGTTCCGAGACTGGCTACGAGCAGTACTTC. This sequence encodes CASSSETGYEQYF.

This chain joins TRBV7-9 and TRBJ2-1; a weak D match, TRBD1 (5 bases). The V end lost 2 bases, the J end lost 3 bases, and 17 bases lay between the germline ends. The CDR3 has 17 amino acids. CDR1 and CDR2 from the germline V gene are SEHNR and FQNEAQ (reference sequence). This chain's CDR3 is CASSLIWTSSFYNEQFF. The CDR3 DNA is TGTGCCAGCAGCTTAATATGGACATCCTCTTTCTACAATGAGCAGTTCTTC.

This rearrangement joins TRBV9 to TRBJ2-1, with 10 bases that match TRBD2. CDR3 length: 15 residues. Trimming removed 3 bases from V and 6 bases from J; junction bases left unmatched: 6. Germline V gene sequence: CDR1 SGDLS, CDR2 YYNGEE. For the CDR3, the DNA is TGTGCCAGCAGCGGAAGCGGGAGGGAGGGCAATGAGCAGTTCTTC. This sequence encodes CASSGSGREGNEQFF.

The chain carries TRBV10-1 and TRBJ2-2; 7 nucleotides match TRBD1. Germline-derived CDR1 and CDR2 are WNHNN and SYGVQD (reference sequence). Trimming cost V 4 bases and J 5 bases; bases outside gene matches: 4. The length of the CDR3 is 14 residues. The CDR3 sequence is CASSVTGRTGELFF. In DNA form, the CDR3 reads TGCGCCAGCAGTGTGACAGGGCGAACCGGGGAGCTGTTTTTT.

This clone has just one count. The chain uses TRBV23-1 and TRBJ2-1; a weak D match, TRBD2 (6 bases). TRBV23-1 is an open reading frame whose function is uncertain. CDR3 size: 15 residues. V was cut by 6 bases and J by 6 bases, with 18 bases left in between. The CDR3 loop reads CASRFRDFPLNEQFF. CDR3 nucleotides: TGCGCCAGCAGATTCCGGGACTTCCCTCTCAATGAGCAGTTCTTC.

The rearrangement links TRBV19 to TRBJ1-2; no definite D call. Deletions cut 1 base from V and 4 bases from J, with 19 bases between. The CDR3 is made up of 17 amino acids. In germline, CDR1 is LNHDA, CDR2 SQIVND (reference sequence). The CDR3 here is CASSIVSPEGNIYGYTF. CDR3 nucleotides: TGTGCCAGTAGTATAGTTTCCCCAGAGGGAAACATCTATGGCTACACCTTC.

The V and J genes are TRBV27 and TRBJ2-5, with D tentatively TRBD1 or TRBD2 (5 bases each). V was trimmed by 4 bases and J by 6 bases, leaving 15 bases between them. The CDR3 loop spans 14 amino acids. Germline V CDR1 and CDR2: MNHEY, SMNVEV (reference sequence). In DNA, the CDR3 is TGTGCCAGCAGTTGGTCCGGGACCGGGCAGACCCAGTACTTC. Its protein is CASSWSGTGQTQYF.

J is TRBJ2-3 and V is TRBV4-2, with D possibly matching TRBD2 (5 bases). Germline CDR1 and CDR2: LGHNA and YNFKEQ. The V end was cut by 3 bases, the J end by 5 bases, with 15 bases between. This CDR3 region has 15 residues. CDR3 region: CASSQSGLSEDTQYF. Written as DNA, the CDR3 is TGTGCCAGCAGCCAGTCCGGACTGAGTGAAGATACGCAGTATTTT.

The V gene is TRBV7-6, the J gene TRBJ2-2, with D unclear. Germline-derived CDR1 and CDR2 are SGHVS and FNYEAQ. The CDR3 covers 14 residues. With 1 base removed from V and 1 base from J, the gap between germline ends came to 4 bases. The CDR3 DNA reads TGTGCCAGCAGCTTAGTGGAGAACACCGGGGAGCTGTTTTTT. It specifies CASSLVENTGELFF.

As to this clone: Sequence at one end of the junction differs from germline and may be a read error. CDR3 protein: CASSQTSGSEQCF. The CDR3 bases are TGTGCCAGCAGTCAAACTAGCGGGAGCGAGCAGTGCTTC. The chain employs TRBV27 and TRBJ2-7, with TRBD2 identical over 11 bases. Per germline, CDR1 MNHEY and CDR2 SMNVEV (reference sequence). This CDR3 spans 13 amino acids.

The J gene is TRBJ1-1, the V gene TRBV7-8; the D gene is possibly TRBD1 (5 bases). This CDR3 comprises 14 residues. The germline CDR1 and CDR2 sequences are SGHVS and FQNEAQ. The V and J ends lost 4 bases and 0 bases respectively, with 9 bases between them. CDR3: CASSYGGVNTEAFF. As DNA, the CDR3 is TGTGCCAGCAGCTATGGAGGGGTGAACACTGAAGCTTTCTTT.

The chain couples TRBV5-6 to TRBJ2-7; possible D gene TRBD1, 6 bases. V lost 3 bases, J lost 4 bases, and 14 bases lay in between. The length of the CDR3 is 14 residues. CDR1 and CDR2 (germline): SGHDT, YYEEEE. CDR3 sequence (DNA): TGTGCCAGCAGCTCCGACAGGTATCCTTACGAGCAGTACTTC. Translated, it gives CASSSDRYPYEQYF.

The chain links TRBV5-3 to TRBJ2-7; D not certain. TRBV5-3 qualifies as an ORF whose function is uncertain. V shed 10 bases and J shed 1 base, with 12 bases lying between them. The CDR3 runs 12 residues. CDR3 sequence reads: CAPVQFSYEQYF. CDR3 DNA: TGTGCCCCAGTTCAGTTTTCCTACGAGCAGTACTTC.

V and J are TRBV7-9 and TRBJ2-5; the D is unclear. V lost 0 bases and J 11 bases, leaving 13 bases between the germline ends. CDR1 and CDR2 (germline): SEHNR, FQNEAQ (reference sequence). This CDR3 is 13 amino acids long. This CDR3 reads CASSLAPYMKQYF. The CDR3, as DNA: TGTGCCAGCAGCTTAGCTCCGTATATGAAGCAGTACTTC.

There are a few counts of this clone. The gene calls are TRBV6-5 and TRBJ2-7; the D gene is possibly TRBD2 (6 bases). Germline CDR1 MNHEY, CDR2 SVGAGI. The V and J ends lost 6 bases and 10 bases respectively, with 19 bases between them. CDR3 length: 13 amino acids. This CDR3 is CASSPGGALRQYF. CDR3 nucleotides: TGTGCCAGCAGCCCGGGCGGGGCTCTACGACAGTACTTC.

The CDR3 DNA sequence: TGCGCCAGCAGCTTGGCCGAGGCGGGCACCGGGGAGCTGTTTTTT. Its translation is CASSLAEAGTGELFF. The genes are TRBV5-1 and TRBJ2-2, with D maybe TRBD2 (5 bases). CDR3 length: 15 residues. V was pared by 0 bases and J by 4 bases, with 10 bases between. CDR1 and CDR2 from the germline V gene are SGHRS and YFSETQ.

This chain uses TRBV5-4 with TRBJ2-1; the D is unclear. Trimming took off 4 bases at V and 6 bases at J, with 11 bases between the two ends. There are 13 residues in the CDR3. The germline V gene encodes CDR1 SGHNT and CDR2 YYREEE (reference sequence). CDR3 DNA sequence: TGTGCCAGCAGCCTCCCCTACTTCAATGAGCAGTTCTTC. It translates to CASSLPYFNEQFF.

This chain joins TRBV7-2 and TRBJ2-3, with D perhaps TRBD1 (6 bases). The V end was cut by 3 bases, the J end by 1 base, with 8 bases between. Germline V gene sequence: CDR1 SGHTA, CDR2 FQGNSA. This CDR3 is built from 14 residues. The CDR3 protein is CASSFWTGTDTQYF. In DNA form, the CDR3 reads TGTGCCAGCAGCTTCTGGACAGGCACAGATACGCAGTATTTT.

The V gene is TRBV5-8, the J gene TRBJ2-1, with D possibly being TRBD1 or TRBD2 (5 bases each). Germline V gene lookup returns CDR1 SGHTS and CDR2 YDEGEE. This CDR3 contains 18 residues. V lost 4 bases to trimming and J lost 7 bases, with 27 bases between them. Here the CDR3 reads CASSPTPGPYTRRNEQFF. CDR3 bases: TGTGCCAGCAGCCCTACACCGGGACCCTATACACGGAGGAATGAGCAGTTCTTC.